Listed below are T cell receptor beta chains from one sample, sequenced in a study of T cells in Graves' hyperthyroidism and ophthalmopathy. TCRdb reprocessed the multiplex PCR reads via MiXCR and lists one record per CDR3 protein. The table lists under 450,000 distinct CDR3 sequences, roughly 15% of them singletons. Source material: blood. The source is a woman in her twenties or thirties with Graves' hyperthyroidism that later progressed to Graves' ophthalmopathy. Both conserved end residues are part of each CDR3. Fields, in order: D gene, V gene, clone size, J gene, CDR3 protein, CDR3 DNA. A D gene is named only where the DNA matches it firmly. Expanded clones get a size class; other rows say once, few or many, or leave the size out.

D gene: TRBD1; V gene: TRBV9; clone size: NA; J gene: TRBJ2-3; CDR3 protein: CASSVAPDRDRGTDTQYF; CDR3 DNA: TGTGCCAGCAGCGTAGCCCCCGACCGGGACAGGGGCACAGATACGCAGTATTTT
D gene: NA; V gene: TRBV5-1; clone size: NA; J gene: TRBJ2-7; CDR3 protein: CASSFIGGPSYEQYF; CDR3 DNA: TGCGCCAGCAGCTTTATAGGGGGTCCTTCCTACGAGCAGTACTTC
D gene: TRBD2; V gene: TRBV6-2/TRBV6-3; clone size: many; J gene: TRBJ2-5; CDR3 protein: CASRTPGGSMGETQYF; CDR3 DNA: TGTGCCAGCAGGACCCCCGGGGGGTCTATGGGAGAGACCCAGTACTTC
D gene: NA; V gene: TRBV6-1; clone size: few; J gene: TRBJ2-7; CDR3 protein: CASSWGGGASYEQYF; CDR3 DNA: TGTGCCAGCAGTTGGGGCGGAGGGGCGTCCTACGAGCAGTACTTC
D gene: NA; V gene: TRBV19; clone size: many; J gene: TRBJ1-1; CDR3 protein: CASSSTFLVRLGATEAFF; CDR3 DNA: TGTGCCAGTAGTTCCACTTTTTTGGTTCGGCTGGGGGCCACTGAAGCTTTCTTT
D gene: TRBD1; V gene: TRBV20-1; clone size: NA; J gene: TRBJ1-5; CDR3 protein: CSARDARQGGQPQHF; CDR3 DNA: TGCAGTGCTAGAGATGCTAGACAGGGCGGACAGCCCCAGCATTTT
D gene: NA; V gene: TRBV27; clone size: many; J gene: TRBJ2-4; CDR3 protein: CASSVTGLAKNIQYF; CDR3 DNA: TGTGCCAGCAGCGTAACAGGGCTAGCCAAAAACATTCAGTACTTC
D gene: NA; V gene: TRBV6-2/TRBV6-3; clone size: many; J gene: TRBJ1-5; CDR3 protein: CASSDNSNQPQHF; CDR3 DNA: TGTGCCAGCAGCGATAATAGCAATCAGCCCCAGCATTTT
D gene: TRBD1; V gene: TRBV12-3/TRBV12-4; clone size: NA; J gene: TRBJ1-6; CDR3 protein: CASSGTGGQNSPLHF; CDR3 DNA: TGTGCCAGCAGCGGAACAGGGGGCCAGAATTCACCCCTCCACTTT
D gene: NA; V gene: TRBV5-1; clone size: few; J gene: TRBJ2-1; CDR3 protein: CASSLIQQCNEQFF; CDR3 DNA: TGCGCCAGCAGCTTGATCCAGCAGTGCAATGAGCAGTTCTTC
D gene: TRBD2; V gene: TRBV3-1; clone size: few; J gene: TRBJ2-3; CDR3 protein: CASSQEDGRAIGTDTQYF; CDR3 DNA: TGTGCCAGCAGCCAAGAGGACGGGAGGGCCATAGGGACAGATACGCAGTATTTT
D gene: TRBD2; V gene: TRBV28; clone size: many; J gene: TRBJ2-1; CDR3 protein: CASGSGSHNEQFF; CDR3 DNA: TGTGCCAGCGGGAGCGGGAGCCACAATGAGCAGTTCTTC
D gene: TRBD2; V gene: TRBV10-3; clone size: many; J gene: TRBJ2-3; CDR3 protein: CASGTSGTDTQYF; CDR3 DNA: TGTGCCAGTGGGACTAGCGGCACAGATACGCAGTATTTT
D gene: NA; V gene: TRBV24-1; clone size: many; J gene: TRBJ1-5; CDR3 protein: CATSESDYYSNQPQHF; CDR3 DNA: TGTGCCACCAGTGAAAGTGACTACTATAGCAATCAGCCCCAGCATTTT
D gene: TRBD2; V gene: TRBV5-4; clone size: NA; J gene: TRBJ2-5; CDR3 protein: CASSYGTSGNQETQYF; CDR3 DNA: TGTGCCAGCAGTTACGGGACTAGCGGGAATCAAGAGACCCAGTACTTC
D gene: NA; V gene: TRBV27; clone size: many; J gene: TRBJ2-7; CDR3 protein: CASSTSGLGEQYF; CDR3 DNA: NA
D gene: TRBD1; V gene: TRBV19; clone size: many; J gene: TRBJ1-5; CDR3 protein: CASSIPGTAEPQHF; CDR3 DNA: TGTGCCAGTAGTATCCCGGGGACAGCGGAGCCCCAGCATTTT
D gene: NA; V gene: TRBV12-3/TRBV12-4; clone size: many; J gene: TRBJ1-5; CDR3 protein: CASSHGSNQPQHF; CDR3 DNA: TGTGCCAGCAGTCACGGATCCAATCAGCCCCAGCATTTT
D gene: NA; V gene: TRBV4-1; clone size: NA; J gene: TRBJ1-4; CDR3 protein: CASSLSPPRATNEKLFF; CDR3 DNA: TGCGCCAGCAGCCTCAGCCCCCCAAGGGCAACTAATGAAAAACTGTTTTTT
D gene: NA; V gene: TRBV7-9; clone size: many; J gene: TRBJ2-3; CDR3 protein: CASSQGQTDTQYF; CDR3 DNA: TGTGCCAGCAGCCAGGGCCAGACAGATACGCAGTATTTT